Given below is one T cell receptor beta chain in context. Its cognate antigen has yet to be identified. Qualities for individual bases were not recorded, and no much larger clone is one base off. This sample is part of a study of blood T cell repertoires in COVID-19 (dated by TCRdb to the early 2020s). About the study as a whole: The collaborator samples originated in the United States, Italy and Spain and spanned the acute and convalescent phases of COVID-19. The dataset comprised deeply sampled blood TCRbeta repertoires from subjects exposed to, actively infected with, or recovered from COVID-19. The samples were drawn from the first 160 participants of the ongoing ImmuneRACE study and from 1,254 subjects provided by 6 global collaborators. Where available, HLA class I and class II types were taken from metadata supplied by the sample provider and were not determined by assay-based typing. The prospective study material was composed of cDNA or gDNA derived from T cells, B-cell-depleted T cells, or PBMCs. A freely available public database, intended as a resource for researchers studying the immune response to SARS-CoV-2, is where the repertoires were released. A de-identified subject ID, COVID-19 status, age in years and sex were almost always included in the sample metadata.

Overall results and qualifications from the work: The quantity of clinical and demographic metadata differed by source and by participant and was supplied without curation.

The collaborating institutions used their own protocols to collect whole blood in K2EDTA tubes. For TCRbeta analysis, collaborators shipped samples in one of three forms: frozen whole blood, isolated PBMCs, or DNA extracted from either of those sample types. TCRbeta CDR3 regions were amplified from genomic DNA by means of the immunoSEQ Assay, a bias-controlled multiplex PCR. The published analysis was carried out like this. Within the assay, amplification of reference gene primers was used to estimate how many nucleated cells each sample contained. To quantify the absolute abundance of each unique TCRbeta CDR3 rearrangement, sequence reads were collapsed and filtered. For each sample, productive Simpson clonality was calculated by taking the square root of Simpson's diversity index across productive rearrangements. The source is immuneACCESS, and TCRdb retained only in-frame sequences with V and J called. Part of the clones is not carried over; for the studies checked, unresolved V genes explain less than half of this, and the remainder is unexplained. D and trimming were read from the DNA, whereas the V and J calls and clone size are those reported in that table. For this sample there are 190,000 or so clones; about 88% appear just once. Around 3% of the sample is held by the ten biggest clonotypes.

This receptor was obtained from a middle-aged man with active or convalescent COVID-19. Sequencing input: peripheral blood.

The nucleotide sequence reads as follows: TGTGCCAGCAGCTTGACAGGGGGACGGGAGACCCAGTACTTC. Its protein is CASSLTGGRETQYF. The chain joins TRBV7-2 to TRBJ2-5; TRBD1 fits 9 bases in the junction. CDR1 SGHTA and CDR2 FQGNSA were looked up in the germline V gene. Trimmed from V: 3 bases; trimmed from J: 5 bases; junction bases lacking a gene match: 4. CDR3 length: 14 amino acids, cysteine to phenylalanine. Only the CDR3 DNA stays, 42 bases, in frame from base 1.